This T cell receptor (beta chain) stems from a study of cytomegalovirus exposure and HLA in healthy donors. Overall study context: An earlier analysis identified 117 million unique TCR beta sequences in 150 million to 200 million T cells. Study-wide results and caveats: When a later analysis compared HLA-associated TCR beta chains with equally common others, the HLA-associated chains turned out to be more clonally expanded and to have lower generation probabilities.

The CDR3 is 12 amino acids. V shed 5 bases and J shed 6 bases, with 9 bases lying between them. Per germline, CDR1 SGHNT and CDR2 YENEEA. Details on this clone: The target antigen is unknown.

Researchers ran the PCR with 60 Vbeta and 13 Jbeta primers. Profiled with immunoSEQ multiplex PCR; TCRdb holds only in-frame clones, not every one. The sample holds fewer than 150,000 clones. Material for sequencing was PBMCs. The J gene is TRBJ2-3, the V gene TRBV11-3; D is perhaps TRBD1 (5 bases). The sequence derives from a man aged 35 to 55 in good health and CMV-seronegative. Here the CDR3 reads CASSLRQDTQYF. The CDR3, as DNA: TGTGCCAGCAGCCTACGACAGGATACGCAGTATTTT.